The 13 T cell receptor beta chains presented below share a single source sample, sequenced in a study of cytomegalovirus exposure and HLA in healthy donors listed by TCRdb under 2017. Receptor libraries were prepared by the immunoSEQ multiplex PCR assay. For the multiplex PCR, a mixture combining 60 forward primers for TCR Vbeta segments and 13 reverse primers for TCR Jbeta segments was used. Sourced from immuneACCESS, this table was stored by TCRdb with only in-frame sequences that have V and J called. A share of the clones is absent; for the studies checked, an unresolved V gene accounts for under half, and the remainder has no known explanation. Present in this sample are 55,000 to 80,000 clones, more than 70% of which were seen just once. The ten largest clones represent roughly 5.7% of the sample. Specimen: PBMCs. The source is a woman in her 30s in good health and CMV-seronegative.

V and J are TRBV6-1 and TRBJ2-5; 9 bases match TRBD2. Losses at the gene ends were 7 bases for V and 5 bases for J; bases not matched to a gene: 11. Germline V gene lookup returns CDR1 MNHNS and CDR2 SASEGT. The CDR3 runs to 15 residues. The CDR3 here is CASKSLAGSGETQYF. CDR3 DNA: TGTGCCAGCAAAAGTCTAGCGGGATCCGGGGAGACCCAGTACTTC.

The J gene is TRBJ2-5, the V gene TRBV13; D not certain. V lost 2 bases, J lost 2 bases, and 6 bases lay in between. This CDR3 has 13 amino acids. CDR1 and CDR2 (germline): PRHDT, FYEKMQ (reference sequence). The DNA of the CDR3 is TGTGCCAGCAGCTTAACAGATCAAGAGACCCAGTACTTC. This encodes CASSLTDQETQYF.

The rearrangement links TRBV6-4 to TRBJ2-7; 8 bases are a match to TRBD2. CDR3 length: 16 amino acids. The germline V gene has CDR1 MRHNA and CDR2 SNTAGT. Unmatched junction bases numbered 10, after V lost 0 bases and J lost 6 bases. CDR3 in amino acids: CASSDSIERENGEQYV. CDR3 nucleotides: TGTGCCAGCAGTGACTCGATTGAGCGGGAGAATGGCGAGCAGTACGTC.

In DNA form, the CDR3 reads TGTGCCAGTAGTATTGCGACTTTTAAGGACACAGATACGCAGTATTTT. Translated, it gives CASSIATFKDTDTQYF. The chain has TRBV19 and TRBJ2-3; D gene ambiguous. V lost 3 bases and J lost 2, with 15 bases in between. The CDR3 spans 16 residues. Germline lookup yields CDR1 LNHDA and CDR2 SQIVND (reference sequence).

CDR3 nucleotide sequence: TGTGCCAGCAGCGAGACAGGGGGGGACATCGAGCAGTACTTC. Residues: CASSETGGDIEQYF. J is TRBJ2-5 and V is TRBV2; 9 bases are shared with TRBD1. The DNA end is a closer match to TRBJ2-7, so the J assignment may be wrong. The CDR3 extends over 14 amino acids. Germline V CDR1 and CDR2: SNHLY, FYNNEI.

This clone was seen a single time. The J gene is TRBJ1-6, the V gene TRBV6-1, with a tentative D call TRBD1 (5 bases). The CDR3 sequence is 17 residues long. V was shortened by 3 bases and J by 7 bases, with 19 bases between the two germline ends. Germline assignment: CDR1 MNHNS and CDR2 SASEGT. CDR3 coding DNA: TGTGCCAGCAGTGACAGGGTCCTAAGGGTCCTAAATTCACCCCTCCACTTT. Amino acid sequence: CASSDRVLRVLNSPLHF.

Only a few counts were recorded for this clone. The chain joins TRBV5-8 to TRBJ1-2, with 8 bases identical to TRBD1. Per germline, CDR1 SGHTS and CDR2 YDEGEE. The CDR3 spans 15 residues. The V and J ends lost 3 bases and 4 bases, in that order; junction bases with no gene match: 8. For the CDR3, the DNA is TGTGCCAGCAGCTCCCAGGGGGCGCGAGGCTATGGCTACACCTTC. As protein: CASSSQGARGYGYTF.

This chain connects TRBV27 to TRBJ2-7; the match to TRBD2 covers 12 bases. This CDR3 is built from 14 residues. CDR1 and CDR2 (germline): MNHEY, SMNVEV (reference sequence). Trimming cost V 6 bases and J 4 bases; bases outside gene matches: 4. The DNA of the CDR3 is TGTGCCAGCAGGCTAGCGGGAGGGTCGTACGAGCAGTACTTC. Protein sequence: CASRLAGGSYEQYF.

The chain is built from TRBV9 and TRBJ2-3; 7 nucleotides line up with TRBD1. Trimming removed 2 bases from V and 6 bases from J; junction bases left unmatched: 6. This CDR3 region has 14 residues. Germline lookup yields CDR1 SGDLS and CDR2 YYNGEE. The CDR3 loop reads CASSVRSQGDTQYF. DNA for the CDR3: TGTGCCAGCAGCGTCAGGTCACAGGGGGATACGCAGTATTTT.

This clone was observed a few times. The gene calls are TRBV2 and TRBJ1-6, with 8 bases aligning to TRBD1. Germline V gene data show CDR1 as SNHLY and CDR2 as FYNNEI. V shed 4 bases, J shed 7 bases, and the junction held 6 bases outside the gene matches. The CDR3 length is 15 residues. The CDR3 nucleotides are TGTGCCAGCAGTGGGCAGGGGGCGCAAAATTCACCCCTCCACTTT. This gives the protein CASSGQGAQNSPLHF.

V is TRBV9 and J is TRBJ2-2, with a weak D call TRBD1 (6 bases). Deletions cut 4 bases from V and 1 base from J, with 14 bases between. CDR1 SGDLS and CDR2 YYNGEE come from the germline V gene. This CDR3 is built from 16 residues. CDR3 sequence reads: CASSPRGTGNTGELFF. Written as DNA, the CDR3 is TGTGCCAGCAGCCCCAGGGGCACAGGGAACACCGGGGAGCTGTTTTTT.

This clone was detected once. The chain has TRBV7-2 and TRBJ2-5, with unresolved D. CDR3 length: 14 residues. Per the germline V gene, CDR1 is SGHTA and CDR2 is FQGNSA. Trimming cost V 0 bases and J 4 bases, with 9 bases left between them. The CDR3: CASSLAGRGETQYF. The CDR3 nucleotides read TGTGCCAGCAGCTTAGCGGGTCGAGGAGAGACCCAGTACTTC.

The DNA of the CDR3 is TGTGCCAGCAGTTCTACCGGGACTAGCGGGTACAATGAGCAGTTCTTC. Protein: CASSSTGTSGYNEQFF. The chain combines TRBV11-1 with TRBJ2-1; 12 bases are a match to TRBD2. The germline gives CDR1 SGHAT, CDR2 FQDESV (reference sequence). Unmatched junction bases numbered 7, after V lost 6 bases and J lost 4 bases. The CDR3 length is 16 residues.